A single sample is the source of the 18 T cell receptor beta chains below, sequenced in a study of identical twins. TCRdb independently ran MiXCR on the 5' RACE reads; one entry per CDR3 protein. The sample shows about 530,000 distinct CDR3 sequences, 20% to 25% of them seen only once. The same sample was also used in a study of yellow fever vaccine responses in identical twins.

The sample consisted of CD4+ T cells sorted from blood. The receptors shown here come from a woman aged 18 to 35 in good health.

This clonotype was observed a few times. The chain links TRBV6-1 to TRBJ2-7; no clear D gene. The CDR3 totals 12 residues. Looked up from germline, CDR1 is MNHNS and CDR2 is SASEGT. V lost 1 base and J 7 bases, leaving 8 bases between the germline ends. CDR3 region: CASSEGVLEQYV. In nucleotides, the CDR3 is TGTGCCAGCAGTGAAGGGGTTCTGGAGCAGTACGTC.

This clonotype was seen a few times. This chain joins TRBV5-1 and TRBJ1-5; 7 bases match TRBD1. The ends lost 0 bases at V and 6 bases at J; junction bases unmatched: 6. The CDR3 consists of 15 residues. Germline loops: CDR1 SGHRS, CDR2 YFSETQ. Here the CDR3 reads CASSLAGGESQPQHF. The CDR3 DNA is TGCGCCAGCAGCTTGGCAGGGGGTGAGTCTCAGCCCCAGCATTTT.

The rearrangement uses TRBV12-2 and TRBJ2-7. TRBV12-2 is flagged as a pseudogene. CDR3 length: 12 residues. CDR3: CASRLGNYEQYV. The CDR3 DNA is TGTGCAAGTAGATTAGGGAACTACGAGCAGTACGTC.

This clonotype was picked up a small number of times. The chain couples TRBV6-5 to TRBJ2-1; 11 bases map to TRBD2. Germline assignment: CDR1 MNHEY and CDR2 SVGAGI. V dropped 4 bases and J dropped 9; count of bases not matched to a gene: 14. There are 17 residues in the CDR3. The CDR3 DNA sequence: TGTGCCAGCAGTTCCCTCCGACTAGCGGGGCCGGGGGGTGAGCAGTTCTTC. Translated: CASSSLRLAGPGGEQFF.

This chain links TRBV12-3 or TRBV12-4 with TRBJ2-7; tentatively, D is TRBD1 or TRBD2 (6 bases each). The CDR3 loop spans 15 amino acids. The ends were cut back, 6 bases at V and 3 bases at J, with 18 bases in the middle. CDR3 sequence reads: CASSPQGGLVYEQYF. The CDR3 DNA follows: TGTGCCAGCAGCCCCCAAGGGGGACTCGTCTACGAGCAGTACTTC.

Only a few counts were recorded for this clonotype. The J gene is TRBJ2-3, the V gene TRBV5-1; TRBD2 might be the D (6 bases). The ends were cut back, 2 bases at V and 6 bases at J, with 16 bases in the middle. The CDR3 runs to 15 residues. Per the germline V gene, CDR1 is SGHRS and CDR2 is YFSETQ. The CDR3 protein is CASSFTLGGPDTQYF. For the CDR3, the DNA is TGCGCCAGCAGCTTTACCTTGGGGGGACCGGATACGCAGTATTTT.

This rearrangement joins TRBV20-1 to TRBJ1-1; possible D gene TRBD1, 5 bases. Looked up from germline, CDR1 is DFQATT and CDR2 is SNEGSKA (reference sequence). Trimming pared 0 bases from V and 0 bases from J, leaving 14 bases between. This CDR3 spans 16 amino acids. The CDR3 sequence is CSARDRQGTMNTEAFF. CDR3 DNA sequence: TGCAGTGCTAGAGATCGGCAGGGCACCATGAACACTGAAGCTTTCTTT.

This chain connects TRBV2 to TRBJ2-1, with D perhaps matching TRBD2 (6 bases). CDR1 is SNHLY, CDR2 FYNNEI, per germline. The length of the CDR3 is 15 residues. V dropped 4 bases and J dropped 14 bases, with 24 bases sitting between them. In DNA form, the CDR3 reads TGTGCCAGCAGTGGGAGGGTTAGTGCTTCCTGGCCGGAGTTCTTC. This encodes CASSGRVSASWPEFF. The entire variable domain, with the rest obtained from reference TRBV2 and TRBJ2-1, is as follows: EPEVTQTPSHQVTQMGQEVILRCVPISNHLYFYWYRQILGQKVEFLVSFYNNEISEKSEIFDDQFSVERPDGSNFTLKIRSTKLEDSAMYFCASSGRVSASWPEFFGPGTRLTVL.

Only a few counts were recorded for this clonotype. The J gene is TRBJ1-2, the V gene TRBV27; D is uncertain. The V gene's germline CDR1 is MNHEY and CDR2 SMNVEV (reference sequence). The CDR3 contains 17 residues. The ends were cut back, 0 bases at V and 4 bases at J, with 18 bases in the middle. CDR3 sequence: CASSLSITVGRIYGYTF. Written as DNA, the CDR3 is TGTGCCAGCAGTTTATCTATCACAGTTGGGAGAATCTATGGCTACACCTTC.

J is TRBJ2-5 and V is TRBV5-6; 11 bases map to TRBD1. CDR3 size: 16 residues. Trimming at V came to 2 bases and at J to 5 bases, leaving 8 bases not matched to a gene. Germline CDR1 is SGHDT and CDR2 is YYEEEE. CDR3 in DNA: TGTGCCAGCAGCTTTTTGGGGACAGGGGGTCAGGAGACCCAGTACTTC. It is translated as CASSFLGTGGQETQYF.

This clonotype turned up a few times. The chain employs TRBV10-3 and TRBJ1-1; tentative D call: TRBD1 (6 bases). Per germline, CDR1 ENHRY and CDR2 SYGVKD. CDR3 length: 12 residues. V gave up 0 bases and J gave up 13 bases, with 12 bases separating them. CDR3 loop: CAISESGQGFFF. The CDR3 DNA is TGTGCCATCAGTGAGTCGGGTCAGGGGTTTTTCTTT.

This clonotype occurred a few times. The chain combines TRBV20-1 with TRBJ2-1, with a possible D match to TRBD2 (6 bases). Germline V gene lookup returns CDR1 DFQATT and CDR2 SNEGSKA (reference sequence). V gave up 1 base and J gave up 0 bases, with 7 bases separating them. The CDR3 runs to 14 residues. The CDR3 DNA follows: TGCAGTGCTAGAGGGACTACCTCCTACAATGAGCAGTTCTTC. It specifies CSARGTTSYNEQFF.

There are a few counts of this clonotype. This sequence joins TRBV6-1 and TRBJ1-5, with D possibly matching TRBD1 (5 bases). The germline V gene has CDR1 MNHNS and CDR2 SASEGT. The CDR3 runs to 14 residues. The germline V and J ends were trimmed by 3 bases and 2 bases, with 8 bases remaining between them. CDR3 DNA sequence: TGTGCCAGCAGTGACCAGGGTGGCAATCAGCCCCAGCATTTT. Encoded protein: CASSDQGGNQPQHF.

CDR3 region: CASSEYRGNTGELFF. CDR3 in DNA: TGTGCCAGCAGTGAATATCGGGGAAACACCGGGGAGCTGTTTTTT. The chain couples TRBV25-1 to TRBJ2-2; a weak D match, TRBD2 (5 bases). This CDR3 region has 15 residues. Trimming removed 0 bases from V and 2 bases from J, with 7 bases in between. CDR1 is MGHDK and CDR2 is SYGVNS in the germline V gene. The full variable domain, with the rest looked up from reference TRBV25-1 and TRBJ2-2, is EADIYQTPRYLVIGTGKKITLECSQTMGHDKMYWYQQDPGMELHLIHYSYGVNSTEKGDLSSESTVSRIRTEHFPLTLESARPSHTSQYLCASSEYRGNTGELFFGEGSRLTVL.

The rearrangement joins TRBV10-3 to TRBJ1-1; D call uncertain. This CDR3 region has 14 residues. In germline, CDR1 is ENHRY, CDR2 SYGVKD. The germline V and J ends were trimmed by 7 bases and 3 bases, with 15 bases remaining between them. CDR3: CAITLNEEDTEAFF. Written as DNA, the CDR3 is TGTGCCATCACTCTGAACGAGGAGGACACTGAAGCTTTCTTT.

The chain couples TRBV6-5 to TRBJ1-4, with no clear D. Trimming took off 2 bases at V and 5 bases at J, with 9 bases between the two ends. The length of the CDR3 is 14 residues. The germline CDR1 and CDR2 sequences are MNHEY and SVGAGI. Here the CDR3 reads CASSYGRANEKLFF. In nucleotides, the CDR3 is TGTGCCAGCAGTTACGGGCGGGCAAATGAAAAACTGTTTTTT.

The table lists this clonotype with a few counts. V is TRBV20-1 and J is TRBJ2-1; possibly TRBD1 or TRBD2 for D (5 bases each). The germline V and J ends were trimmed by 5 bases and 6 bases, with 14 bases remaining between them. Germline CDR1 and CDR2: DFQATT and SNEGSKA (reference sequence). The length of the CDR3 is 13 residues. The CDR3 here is CSADNGAINEQFF. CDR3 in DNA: TGCAGTGCTGATAACGGGGCCATCAATGAGCAGTTCTTC.

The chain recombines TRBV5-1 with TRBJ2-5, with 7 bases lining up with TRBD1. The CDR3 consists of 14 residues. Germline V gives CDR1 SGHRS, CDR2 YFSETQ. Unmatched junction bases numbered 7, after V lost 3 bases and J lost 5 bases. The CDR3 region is CASSSLGGPETQYF. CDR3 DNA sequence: TGCGCCAGCAGCTCGTTAGGGGGCCCGGAGACCCAGTACTTC.